Below, 24 T cell receptor beta chains from the same sample are listed, as sequenced in a study of blood T cells in healthy people across ages. The use of a sample-barcoded 5' primer and a J-beta primer mix characterized a second PCR of about 7 to 12 cycles. From the 5' RACE reads, TCRdb called clonotypes with MiXCR, one entry per CDR3 protein. This sample yields approximately 900,000 distinct CDR3 sequences, of which around 48% are seen a single time; 13% belongs to the top ten. Sequencing was performed on blood. These receptors all stem from a man younger than 45 in good health.

Only a few counts were recorded for this clonotype. The chain is built from TRBV12-3 or TRBV12-4 and TRBJ2-5; D gene uncertain. TRBJ2-7 matches the DNA end more closely, so the J call is doubtful. CDR3 length equals 13 residues. The CDR3 region is CASSVGTRGEQYF. The CDR3 DNA reads TGTGCCAGCAGTGTGGGTACACGAGGCGAGCAGTACTTC.

The chain recombines TRBV7-2 with TRBJ2-5, with 8 bases lining up with TRBD1. The J call is uncertain, as TRBJ2-7 better fits the DNA end. This CDR3 contains 13 residues. Germline values: CDR1 SGHTA, CDR2 FQGNSA. DNA of the CDR3: TGTGCCAGCAGAACGACAGGGGTGACCGAGCAGTACTTC. This codes for CASRTTGVTEQYF.

This sequence joins TRBV11-2 and TRBJ1-2, with unresolved D. V gave up 5 bases and J gave up 8 bases, with 18 bases separating them. From germline, CDR1 is SGHAT and CDR2 FQNNGV. The CDR3 runs to 14 residues. Here the CDR3 DNA reads TGTGCCAGCAGCCAACATTTGGGAGGACTGGGCTACACCTTC. It yields the protein CASSQHLGGLGYTF.

The chain employs TRBV9 and TRBJ1-2; 9 positions match TRBD1. The CDR3 extends over 14 amino acids. CDR1 is SGDLS, CDR2 YYNGEE, per germline. Losses at the gene ends were 10 bases for V and 6 bases for J; bases not matched to a gene: 13. The CDR3 DNA is TGTGCCCGCACCAAACAGGACAGGGGTCATGGCTACACCTTC. It yields the protein CARTKQDRGHGYTF.

The genes are TRBV5-1 and TRBJ2-5; 9 positions match TRBD2. The CDR3 totals 15 residues. Germline V gene sequence: CDR1 SGHRS, CDR2 YFSETQ. Trimming took 4 bases from V and 11 from J; bases not matched to a gene: 15. The CDR3 DNA follows: TGCGCCAGCAGCGTTAGCGGGGGCTCCTTCAATGAGCAGTACTTC. This gives the protein CASSVSGGSFNEQYF.

The V and J genes are TRBV6-6 and TRBJ1-1; D remains ambiguous. Germline V lookup: CDR1 MNHNY, CDR2 SVGAGI (reference sequence). The V end was cut by 2 bases, the J end by 6 bases, with 7 bases between. The CDR3 length is 12 residues. CDR3 sequence (DNA): TGTGCCAGCAGTTACACCGAGTCTGAAGCTTTCTTT. Residues: CASSYTESEAFF.

This chain uses TRBV21-1 with TRBJ2-7; the D call TRBD1 from the table was never checked on the DNA. TRBV21-1 is reported as a pseudogene. CDR3 length: 14 amino acids. The CDR3 nucleotides read TGTGCCAGCCCCCAGGACGTGTTCGCCCACGAGCAGTACTTC. This codes for CASPQDVFAHEQYF.

The V and J genes are TRBV3-1 and TRBJ1-2, with a weak D call TRBD1 (6 bases). The CDR3 spans 16 residues. The germline V gene has CDR1 LGHDT and CDR2 YNNKEL (reference sequence). Between the trimmed V and J ends, which lost 4 bases and 2 bases, there was a span of 17 bases. The CDR3 bases are TGTGCCAGCAGCCGTAGGGGGAGTTCAGCCAACTATGGCTACACCTTC. Translated, it gives CASSRRGSSANYGYTF.

This clonotype was recorded many times. The chain recombines TRBV6-5 with TRBJ2-7; 9 nucleotides align to TRBD1. The CDR3 covers 18 residues. Germline loops: CDR1 MNHEY, CDR2 SVGAGI. Losses at the gene ends were 0 bases for V and 2 bases for J; bases not matched to a gene: 11. In DNA, the CDR3 is TGTGCCAGCAGTTACTCGGTGAGGGACAGGGTTGGCCCCTACGAGCAGTACTTC. This gives the protein CASSYSVRDRVGPYEQYF.

This chain connects TRBV4-1 to TRBJ2-3, with D hard to call. The CDR3 is 15 amino acids. Germline CDR1 and CDR2: MGHRA and YSYEKL. Trimming removed 0 bases at V and 2 bases at J, with 9 bases between. CDR3 sequence: CASSQEKRDTDTQYF. In DNA form, the CDR3 reads TGCGCCAGCAGCCAAGAAAAGCGAGACACAGATACGCAGTATTTT.

The gene calls are TRBV12-3 or TRBV12-4 and TRBJ2-5; D tentatively fits TRBD1 or TRBD2 (5 bases each). The V gene lost 6 bases and the J gene lost 2 bases, with 19 bases spanning the gap. The CDR3 is 16 amino acids. This CDR3 reads CASSQLVAGRQETQYF. The CDR3, as DNA: TGTGCCAGCAGCCAACTAGTGGCAGGGCGACAAGAGACCCAGTACTTC.

CDR3 coding DNA: TGTGCCAGCAGTTATACAGGGCCCGGGGAGCTGTTTTTT. Translation gives CASSYTGPGELFF. The chain combines TRBV27 with TRBJ2-2, with D tentatively TRBD1 (6 bases). Germline V gives CDR1 MNHEY, CDR2 SMNVEV (reference sequence). With 4 bases removed from V and 6 bases from J, the gap between germline ends came to 9 bases. This CDR3 has 13 residues.

The CDR3 sequence is CSAREVPETSGVETQYF. The DNA of the CDR3 is TGCAGTGCTAGAGAAGTTCCCGAAACTAGCGGGGTGGAGACCCAGTACTTC. The V gene is TRBV20-1, the J gene TRBJ2-5; 10 bases fit TRBD2. Trimming removed 0 bases from V and 5 bases from J; junction bases left unmatched: 12. Germline CDR1 and CDR2: DFQATT and SNEGSKA (reference sequence). The CDR3 totals 17 residues.

A remark on this clonotype: Sequence at one end of the junction differs from germline and may be a read error. The rearrangement links TRBV14 to TRBJ2-7; D is unresolved. Germline V lookup: CDR1 SGHDN, CDR2 FVKESK. This CDR3 comprises 14 residues. The CDR3 sequence is CASNQPQLSYEQYF. The DNA of the CDR3 is TGTGCCAGCAACCAACCGCAACTTTCATACGAGCAGTACTTC.

This clonotype was picked up many times. This chain links TRBV4-2 with TRBJ2-1, with D unresolved. Germline V gene lookup returns CDR1 LGHNA and CDR2 YNFKEQ. The CDR3 totals 11 residues. V lost 2 bases to trimming and J lost 5 bases, with 1 base between them. CDR3 residues: CASSQHNEQFF. The CDR3 DNA is TGTGCCAGCAGCCAACACAATGAGCAGTTCTTC.

The CDR3 nucleotides read TGCGCCAGCAGCCAAGGAACGGGAATTGTGAGCACCATATATTTT. Translating gives CASSQGTGIVSTIYF. V and J are TRBV4-3 and TRBJ1-3, with D unresolved. The V gene's germline CDR1 is LGHNA and CDR2 YSLEER. CDR3 size: 15 residues. Trimming took off 1 base at V and 9 bases at J, with 16 bases between the two ends.

There are a few counts of this clonotype. The chain employs TRBV7-2 and TRBJ2-7; D might be TRBD1 or TRBD2, each matching 5 bases. CDR1 and CDR2 from the germline V gene are SGHTA and FQGNSA. Trimming removed 1 base at V and 6 bases at J, with 16 bases between. CDR3 length: 15 residues. The CDR3, as DNA: TGTGCCAGCAGCTTAGATTGGGGACCCACCTCCGAGCAGTACTTC. Its protein is CASSLDWGPTSEQYF.

This sequence joins TRBV27 and TRBJ1-2, with a weak D call TRBD1 (6 bases). V dropped 3 bases and J dropped 2 bases, with 10 bases sitting between them. The CDR3 is 14 amino acids. The germline V gene encodes CDR1 MNHEY and CDR2 SMNVEV (reference sequence). CDR3 sequence (DNA): TGTGCCAGCAGTTTTATAGGGGGGAACTATGGCTACACCTTC. It specifies CASSFIGGNYGYTF.

The chain carries TRBV5-1 and TRBJ2-2; 7 positions match TRBD2. The CDR3 covers 14 residues. Germline V gives CDR1 SGHRS, CDR2 YFSETQ. V lost 6 bases to trimming and J lost 0 bases; unmatched junction nucleotides: 2. This CDR3 reads CASKLATNTGELFF. For the CDR3, the DNA is TGCGCCAGCAAACTAGCGACGAACACCGGGGAGCTGTTTTTT. Supplemented by reference TRBV5-1 and TRBJ2-2, the full variable domain reads KAGVTQTPRYLIKTRGQQVTLSCSPISGHRSVSWYQQTPGQGLQFLFEYFSETQRNKGNFPGRFSGRQFSNSRSEMNVSTLELGDSALYLCASKLATNTGELFFGEGSRLTVL.

A note on this clonotype: A read error may account for a junction end that differs from germline. The chain links TRBV3-1 to TRBJ1-2; D not resolved. CDR3 size: 15 residues. Per the germline V gene, CDR1 is LGHDT and CDR2 is YNNKEL (reference sequence). In DNA form, the CDR3 reads TGTGCCAGCAACCAAGAAGCAGCAACTAGCTATGGCTACACCTTC. Translating it yields CASNQEAATSYGYTF.

This clonotype came up a few times. The chain carries TRBV7-8 and TRBJ1-1; no clear D gene. The CDR3 has 13 amino acids. Trimming shortened V by 5 bases and J by 8 bases, and 15 bases separated the two germline ends. The V gene's germline CDR1 is SGHVS and CDR2 FQNEAQ. In DNA form, the CDR3 reads TGTGCCAGCAGCCCGCATTCCCGGCTAGAAGCTTTCTTT. This encodes CASSPHSRLEAFF.

The genes are TRBV30 and TRBJ1-4; D remains unclear. Looked up from germline, CDR1 is GTSNPN and CDR2 is SVGIG (reference sequence). The length of the CDR3 is 13 residues. The V end was cut by 3 bases, the J end by 11 bases, with 16 bases between. Here the CDR3 reads CAWSLGPETKLFF. Written as DNA, the CDR3 is TGTGCCTGGAGCCTAGGCCCCGAAACCAAACTGTTTTTT.

Details on this clonotype: An end of the junction differs from the germline gene, which may be a read error. The rearrangement uses TRBV20-1 and TRBJ1-2; 9 bases line up with TRBD1. The CDR3 length is 15 residues. Germline CDR1 DFQATT, CDR2 SNEGSKA (reference sequence). This CDR3 reads CSARAPGQGNDGYTF. The CDR3 DNA reads as TGCAGTGCTAGAGCCCCGGGACAGGGTAACGATGGCTACACCTTC.

The sample holds a few counts of this clonotype. V is TRBV3-1 and J is TRBJ1-6; 12 nucleotides line up with TRBD1. The CDR3 sequence is 15 residues long. Germline assignment: CDR1 LGHDT and CDR2 YNNKEL (reference sequence). V was clipped by 4 bases and J by 10 bases; unmatched bases: 5. CDR3 amino acids: CASSLKGTGGSPLHF. The CDR3 DNA is TGTGCCAGCAGCCTAAAAGGGACAGGGGGCTCACCCCTCCACTTT.